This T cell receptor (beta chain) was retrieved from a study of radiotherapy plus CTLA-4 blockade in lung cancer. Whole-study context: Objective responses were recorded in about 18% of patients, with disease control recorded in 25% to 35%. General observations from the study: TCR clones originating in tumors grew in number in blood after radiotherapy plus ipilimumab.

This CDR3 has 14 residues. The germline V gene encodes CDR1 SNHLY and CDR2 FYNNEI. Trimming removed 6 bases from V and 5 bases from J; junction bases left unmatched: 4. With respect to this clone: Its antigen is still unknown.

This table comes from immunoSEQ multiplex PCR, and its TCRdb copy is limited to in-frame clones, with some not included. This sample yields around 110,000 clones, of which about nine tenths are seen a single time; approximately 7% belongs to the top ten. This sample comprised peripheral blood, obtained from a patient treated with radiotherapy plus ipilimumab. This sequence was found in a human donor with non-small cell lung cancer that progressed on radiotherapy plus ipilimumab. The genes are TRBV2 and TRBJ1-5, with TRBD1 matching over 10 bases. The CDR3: CASSQTGGHQPQHF. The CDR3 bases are TGTGCCAGCAGCCAGACAGGGGGCCATCAGCCCCAGCATTTT.